This T cell receptor beta chain derives from a study of T cells in Graves' hyperthyroidism and ophthalmopathy. Amplification of TCR beta CDR3 regions used RNA as the template. Primed by the HTBI set, a first-round RT-PCR was run on the TCR CDR3. TCRdb independently ran MiXCR on the multiplex PCR reads; one entry per CDR3 protein. The data hold some 700,000 distinct CDR3 sequences, with roughly 17% observed a single time. With regard to this clonotype: Its antigen is undetermined.

Study-wide findings and caveats: Peripheral blood also featured most of the thyroid clonotypes expanded above 0.001.

Trimming removed 0 bases at V and 6 bases at J, with 11 bases between. CDR3 length: 14 residues. Germline CDR1 MNHEY, CDR2 SMNVEV (reference sequence). The sequence was collected from a man between 50 and 59 years old with Graves' hyperthyroidism. The sequenced sample consisted of blood. J is TRBJ1-1 and V is TRBV27; D ambiguous. CDR3: CASSLSFEGPEAFF. The CDR3 bases are TGTGCCAGCAGTTTATCGTTTGAGGGTCCTGAAGCTTTCTTT.